This T cell receptor beta chain is drawn from a study of CD8+ T cells in alopecia areata. Study details: A regimen of oral tofacitinib, 5 to 10 mg twice daily, was given to treated patients. Broader study findings: In lesional scalp, particularly from alopecia totalis/universalis, clonality was higher than in normal scalp.

Trimming removed 10 bases at V and 2 bases at J, with 17 bases between. The CDR3 sequence is 14 residues long. In germline, CDR1 is SNHLY, CDR2 FYNNEI. Alopecia areata patients provided lesional scalp punch biopsies and peripheral blood, both collected for the study. Extracted from the samples, RNA was reverse transcribed into cDNA to serve as the sequencing template. Using immunoSEQ multiplex PCR, the repertoire was profiled, and TCRdb retains in-frame clones only, with some absent. The sample has some 170,000 clones; 67% are singletons. This clone was seen once. Antigen unknown. The sample consisted of CD8+ T cells sorted from blood, taken at week 0. The rearrangement joins TRBV2 to TRBJ2-5; D possibly corresponds to TRBD2 (6 bases). The clonotype comes from a human donor with alopecia areata. The chain's CDR3 is CATAEGPGQETQYF. CDR3 DNA: TGTGCCACCGCGGAGGGCCCGGGACAAGAGACCCAGTACTTC.